This T cell receptor beta chain was recovered during a study of T cells in Graves' hyperthyroidism and ophthalmopathy. Study background: Prior to any treatment, at the point of initial diagnosis, peripheral blood was collected.

RNA transcripts were the template for amplifying TCR beta CDR3 regions. The HTBI primer set was used in a first-round RT-PCR of the TCR CDR3. Via MiXCR, TCRdb re-called the multiplex PCR reads, giving one row per CDR3 protein. The repertoire has a few hundred thousand distinct CDR3 sequences, less than 20% of them found once; the top ten carry 40%. V was trimmed by 2 bases and J by 4 bases, leaving 17 bases between them. The CDR3 is 17 amino acids. CDR1 and CDR2 (germline): SGHAT, FQNNGV. V is TRBV11-2 and J is TRBJ1-4; D remains unclear. The sequence came from a man younger than 30 with Graves' ophthalmopathy. The sequenced sample consisted of blood. CDR3: CASSLFSLLGFNEKLFF. CDR3 DNA sequence: TGTGCCAGCAGCTTATTTTCGTTGTTGGGCTTTAATGAAAAACTGTTTTTT.